This record covers a single TCR beta chain. Data came from immunoSEQ multiplex PCR; TCRdb stores just in-frame clones and leaves some out. This sample has tens of thousands of clones, with 85% to 95% found just once. The CDR3 sequence is 16 residues long. Trimming left V 0 bases short and J 0 bases short, with 12 bases between. Germline assignment: CDR1 SGHNT and CDR2 YYREEE (reference sequence). The data stem from a study of T cell changes during pregnancy in multiple sclerosis. The input for sequencing was CD8+ T cells from peripheral blood mononuclear cells, taken in the third trimester of pregnancy. This receptor was obtained from a female donor in good health, enrolled as a control in a pregnancy study. The chain joins TRBV5-4 to TRBJ1-1; D uncertain. The CDR3 DNA follows: TGTGCCAGCAGCTTGGTTCTGGCAGGCCTGAACACTGAAGCTTTCTTT. It translates to CASSLVLAGLNTEAFF.